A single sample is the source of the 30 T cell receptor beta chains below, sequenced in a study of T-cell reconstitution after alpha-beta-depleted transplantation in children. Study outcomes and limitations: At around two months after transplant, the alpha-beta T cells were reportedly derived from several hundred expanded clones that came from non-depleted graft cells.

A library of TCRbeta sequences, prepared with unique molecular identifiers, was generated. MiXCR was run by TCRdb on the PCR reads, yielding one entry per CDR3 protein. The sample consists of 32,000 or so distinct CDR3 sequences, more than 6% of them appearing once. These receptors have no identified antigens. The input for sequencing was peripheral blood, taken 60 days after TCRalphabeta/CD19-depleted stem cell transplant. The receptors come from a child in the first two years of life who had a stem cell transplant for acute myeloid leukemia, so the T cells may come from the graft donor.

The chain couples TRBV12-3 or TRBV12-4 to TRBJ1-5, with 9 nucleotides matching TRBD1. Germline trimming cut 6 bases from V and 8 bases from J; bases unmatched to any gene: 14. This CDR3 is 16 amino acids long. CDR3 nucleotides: TGTGCCAGCAGCACAGGGGGCTCCCGGACTCTAGAGCCCCAGCATTTT. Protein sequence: CASSTGGSRTLEPQHF.

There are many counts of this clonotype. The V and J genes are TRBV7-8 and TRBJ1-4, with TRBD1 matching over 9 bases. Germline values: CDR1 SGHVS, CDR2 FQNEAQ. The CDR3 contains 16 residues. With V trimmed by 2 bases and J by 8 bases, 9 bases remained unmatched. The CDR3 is CASSLRPGQGKEKLFF. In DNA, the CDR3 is TGTGCCAGCAGCTTAAGGCCCGGACAGGGGAAGGAAAAACTGTTTTTT.

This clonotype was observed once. The CDR3 nucleotides read TGTGCCAGCAGAACACGAGGACTAGCGGGAGGGAACACTGACAATGAGCAGTTCTTC. This sequence encodes CASRTRGLAGGNTDNEQFF. The chain carries TRBV27 and TRBJ2-1; TRBD2 agrees at 15 bases. The CDR3 loop spans 19 amino acids. Per germline, CDR1 MNHEY and CDR2 SMNVEV (reference sequence). V was pared by 6 bases and J by 5 bases, with 14 bases of the junction left unmatched.

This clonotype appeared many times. For the CDR3, the DNA is TGTGCCAGCTACAGGAGAGGTCGGGAGCTGTTTTTT. Its translation: CASYRRGRELFF. This chain uses TRBV7-2 with TRBJ2-2; TRBD1 is a possible D gene (5 bases). The V gene's germline CDR1 is SGHTA and CDR2 FQGNSA. This CDR3 has 12 amino acids. The germline V and J ends were trimmed by 8 bases and 9 bases, with 13 bases remaining between them.

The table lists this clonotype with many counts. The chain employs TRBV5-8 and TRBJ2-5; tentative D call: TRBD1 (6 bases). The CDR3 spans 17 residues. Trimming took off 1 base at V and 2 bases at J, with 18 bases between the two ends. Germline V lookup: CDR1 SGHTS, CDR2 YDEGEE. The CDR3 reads CASSLRKGVGQQETQYF. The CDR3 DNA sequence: TGTGCCAGCAGCTTGAGGAAGGGTGTCGGACAGCAAGAGACCCAGTACTTC.

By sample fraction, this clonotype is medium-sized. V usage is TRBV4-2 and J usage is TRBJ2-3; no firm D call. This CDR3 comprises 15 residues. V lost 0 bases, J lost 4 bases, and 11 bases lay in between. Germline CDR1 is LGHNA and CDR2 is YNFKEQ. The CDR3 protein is CASSQDRTEADTQYF. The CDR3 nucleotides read TGTGCCAGCAGCCAAGATCGAACCGAGGCAGATACGCAGTATTTT.

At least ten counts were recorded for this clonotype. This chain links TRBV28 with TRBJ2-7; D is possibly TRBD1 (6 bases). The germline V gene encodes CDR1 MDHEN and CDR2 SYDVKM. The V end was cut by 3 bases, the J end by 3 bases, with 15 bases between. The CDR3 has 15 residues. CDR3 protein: CASSFEGGKVYEQYF. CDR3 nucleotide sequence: TGTGCCAGCAGTTTTGAAGGGGGAAAGGTCTACGAGCAGTACTTC.

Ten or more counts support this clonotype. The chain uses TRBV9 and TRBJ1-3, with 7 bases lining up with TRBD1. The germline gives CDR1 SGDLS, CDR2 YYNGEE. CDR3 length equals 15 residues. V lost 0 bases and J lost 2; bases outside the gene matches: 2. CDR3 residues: CASSVDRGAGNTIYF. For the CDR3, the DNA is TGTGCCAGCAGCGTAGACAGGGGAGCTGGAAACACCATATATTTT.

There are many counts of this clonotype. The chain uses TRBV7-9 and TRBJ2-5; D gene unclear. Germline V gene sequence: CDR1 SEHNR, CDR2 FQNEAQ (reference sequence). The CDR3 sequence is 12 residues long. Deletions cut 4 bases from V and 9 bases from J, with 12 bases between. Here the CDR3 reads CASSSTREAQYF. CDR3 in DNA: TGTGCCAGCAGCTCAACCCGTGAGGCCCAGTACTTC.

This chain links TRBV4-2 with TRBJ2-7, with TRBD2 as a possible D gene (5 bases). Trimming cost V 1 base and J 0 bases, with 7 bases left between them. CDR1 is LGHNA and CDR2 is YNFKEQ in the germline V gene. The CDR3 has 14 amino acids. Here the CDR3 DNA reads TGTGCCAGCAGCCAAGGGAGGAGCTCCTACGAGCAGTACTTC. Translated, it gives CASSQGRSSYEQYF.

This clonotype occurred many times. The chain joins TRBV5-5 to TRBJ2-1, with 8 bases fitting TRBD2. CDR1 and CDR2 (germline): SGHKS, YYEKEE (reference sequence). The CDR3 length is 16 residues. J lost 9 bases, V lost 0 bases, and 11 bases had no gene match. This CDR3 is CASSLGLARIPLEQFF. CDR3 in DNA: TGTGCCAGCAGCTTGGGACTAGCGCGCATTCCGCTTGAGCAGTTCTTC.

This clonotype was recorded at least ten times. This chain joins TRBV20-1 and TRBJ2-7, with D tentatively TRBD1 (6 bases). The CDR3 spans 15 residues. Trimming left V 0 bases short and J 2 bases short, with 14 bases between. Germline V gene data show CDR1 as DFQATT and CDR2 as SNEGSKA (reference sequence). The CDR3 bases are TGCAGTGCTAGAGATTACAGGGCTCCTACCTACGAGCAGTACTTC. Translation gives CSARDYRAPTYEQYF.

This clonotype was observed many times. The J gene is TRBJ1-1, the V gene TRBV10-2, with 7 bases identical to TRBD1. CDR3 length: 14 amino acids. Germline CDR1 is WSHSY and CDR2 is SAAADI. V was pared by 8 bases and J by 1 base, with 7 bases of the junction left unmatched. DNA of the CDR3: TGCGCCAGCTCTTACAGGGGCGGGAACACTGAAGCTTTCTTT. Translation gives CASSYRGGNTEAFF.

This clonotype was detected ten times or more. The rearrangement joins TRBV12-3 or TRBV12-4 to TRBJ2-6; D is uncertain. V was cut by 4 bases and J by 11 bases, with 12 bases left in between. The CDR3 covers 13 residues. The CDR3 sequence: CASSWSRVHVLTF. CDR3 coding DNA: TGTGCCAGCAGTTGGTCTCGGGTCCACGTCCTGACTTTC.

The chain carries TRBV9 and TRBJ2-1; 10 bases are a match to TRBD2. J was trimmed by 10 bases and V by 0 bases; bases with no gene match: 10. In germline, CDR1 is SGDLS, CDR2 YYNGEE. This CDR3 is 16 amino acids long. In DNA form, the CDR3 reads TGTGCCAGCAGCGTAGCTGAGCGGGAGGGCCGTGCAGAGCAGTTCTTC. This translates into CASSVAEREGRAEQFF.

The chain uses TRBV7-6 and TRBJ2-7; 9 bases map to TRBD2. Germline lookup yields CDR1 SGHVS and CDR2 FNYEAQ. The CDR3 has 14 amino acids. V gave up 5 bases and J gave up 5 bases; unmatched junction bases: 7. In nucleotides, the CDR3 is TGTGCCAGCAGCCCCGGCGGGAGGGCGGACGAGCAGTACTTC. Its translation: CASSPGGRADEQYF.

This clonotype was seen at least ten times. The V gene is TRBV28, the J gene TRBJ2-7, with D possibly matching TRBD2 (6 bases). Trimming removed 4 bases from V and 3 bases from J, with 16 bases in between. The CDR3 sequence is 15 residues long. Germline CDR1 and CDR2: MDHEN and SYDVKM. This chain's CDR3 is CASSSPGPGGYEQYF. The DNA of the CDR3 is TGTGCCAGCAGTTCCCCGGGACCCGGGGGCTACGAGCAGTACTTC.

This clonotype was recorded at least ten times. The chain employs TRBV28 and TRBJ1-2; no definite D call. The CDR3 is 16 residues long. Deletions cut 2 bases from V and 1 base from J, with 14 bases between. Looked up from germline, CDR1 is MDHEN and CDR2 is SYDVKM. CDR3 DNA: TGTGCCAGCAGTTTACTAGCCACTCTAATTAACTATGGCTACACCTTC. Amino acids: CASSLLATLINYGYTF.

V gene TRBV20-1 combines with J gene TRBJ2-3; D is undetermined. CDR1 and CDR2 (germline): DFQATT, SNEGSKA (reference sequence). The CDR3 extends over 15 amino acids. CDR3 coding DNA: TGCTTTTCGGGCCTGCAAACGGGCCTCAGAGGCACGCAGTATTTT. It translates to CFSGLQTGLRGTQYF.

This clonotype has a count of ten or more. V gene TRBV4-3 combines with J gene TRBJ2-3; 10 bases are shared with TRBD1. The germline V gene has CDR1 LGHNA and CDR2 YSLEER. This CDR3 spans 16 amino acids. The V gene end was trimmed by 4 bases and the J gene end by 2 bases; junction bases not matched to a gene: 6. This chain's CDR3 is CASSRGDRGITDTQYF. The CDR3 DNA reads TGCGCCAGCAGCCGGGGGGACAGGGGTATCACAGATACGCAGTATTTT.

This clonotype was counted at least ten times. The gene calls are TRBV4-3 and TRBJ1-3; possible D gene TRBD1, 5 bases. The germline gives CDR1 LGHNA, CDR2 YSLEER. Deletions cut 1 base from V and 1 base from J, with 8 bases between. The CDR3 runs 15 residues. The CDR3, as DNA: TGCGCCAGCAGCCAAGGTTCAGGGTCTGGAAACACCATATATTTT. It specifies CASSQGSGSGNTIYF.

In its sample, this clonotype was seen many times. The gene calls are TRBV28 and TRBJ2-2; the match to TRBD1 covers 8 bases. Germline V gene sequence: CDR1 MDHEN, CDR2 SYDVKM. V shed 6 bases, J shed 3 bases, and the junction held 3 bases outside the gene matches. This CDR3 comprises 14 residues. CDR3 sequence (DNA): TGTGCCAGCAGGCCAGGGGGCTACACCGGGGAGCTGTTTTTT. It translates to CASRPGGYTGELFF.

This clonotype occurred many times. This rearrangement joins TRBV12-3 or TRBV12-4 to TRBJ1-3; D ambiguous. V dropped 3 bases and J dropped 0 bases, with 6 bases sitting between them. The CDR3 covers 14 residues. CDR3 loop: CASSFLVSGNTIYF. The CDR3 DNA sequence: TGTGCCAGCAGTTTTTTAGTCTCTGGAAACACCATATATTTT.

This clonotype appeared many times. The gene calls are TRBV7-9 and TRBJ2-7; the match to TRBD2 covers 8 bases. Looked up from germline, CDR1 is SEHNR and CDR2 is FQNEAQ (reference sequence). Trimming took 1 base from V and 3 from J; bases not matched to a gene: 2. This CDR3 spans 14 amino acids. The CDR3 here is CASSLELADYEQYF. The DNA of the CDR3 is TGTGCCAGCAGCTTAGAACTAGCGGACTACGAGCAGTACTTC.

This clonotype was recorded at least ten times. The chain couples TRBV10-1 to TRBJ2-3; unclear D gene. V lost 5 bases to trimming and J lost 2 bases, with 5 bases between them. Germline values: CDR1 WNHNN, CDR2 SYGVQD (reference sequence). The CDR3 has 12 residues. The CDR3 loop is CASSPPTDTQYF. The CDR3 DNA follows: TGCGCCAGCAGTCCCCCCACAGATACGCAGTATTTT.

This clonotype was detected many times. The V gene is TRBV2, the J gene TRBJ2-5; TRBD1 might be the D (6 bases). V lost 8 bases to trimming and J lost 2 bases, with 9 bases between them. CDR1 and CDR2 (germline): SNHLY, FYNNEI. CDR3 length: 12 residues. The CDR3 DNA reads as TGTGCCAGCGAAACAGGGCAAGAGACCCAGTACTTC. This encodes CASETGQETQYF.

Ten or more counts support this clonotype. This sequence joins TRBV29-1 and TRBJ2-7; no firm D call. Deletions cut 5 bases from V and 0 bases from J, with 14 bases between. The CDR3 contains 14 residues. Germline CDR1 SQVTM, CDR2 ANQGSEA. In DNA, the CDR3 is TGCAGCGTTAATAGTCACCGGAGCTCCTACGAGCAGTACTTC. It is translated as CSVNSHRSSYEQYF.

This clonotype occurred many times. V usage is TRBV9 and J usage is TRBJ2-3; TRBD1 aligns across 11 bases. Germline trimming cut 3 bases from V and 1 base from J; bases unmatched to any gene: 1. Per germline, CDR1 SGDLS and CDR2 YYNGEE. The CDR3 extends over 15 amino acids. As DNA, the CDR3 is TGTGCCAGCAGCGAGGGACAGGGGGGCACAGATACGCAGTATTTT. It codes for CASSEGQGGTDTQYF.

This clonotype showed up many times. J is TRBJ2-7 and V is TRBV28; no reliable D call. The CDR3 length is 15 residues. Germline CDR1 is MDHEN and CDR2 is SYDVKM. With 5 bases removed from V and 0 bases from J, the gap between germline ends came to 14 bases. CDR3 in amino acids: CASSPPVDSSYEQYF. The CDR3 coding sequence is TGTGCCAGCAGTCCTCCAGTGGATAGCTCCTACGAGCAGTACTTC.

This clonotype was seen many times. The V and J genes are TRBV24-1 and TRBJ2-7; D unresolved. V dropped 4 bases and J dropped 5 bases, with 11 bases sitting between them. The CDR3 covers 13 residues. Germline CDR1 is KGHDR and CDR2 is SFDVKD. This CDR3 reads CATSDPITDEQYF. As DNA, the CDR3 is TGTGCCACCAGTGACCCGATTACGGACGAGCAGTACTTC.